The TCR beta chain under discussion was sequenced for a study of OX40 agonist ivuxolimab in advanced cancers. Study results and limitations: Expansion of clones was among the lowest in partial responders at 0.1-3.0 mg/kg.

Comments on this clone: Its antigen remains unidentified.

The CDR3 runs to 16 residues. The V gene lost 5 bases and the J gene lost 3 bases, with 20 bases spanning the gap. Germline V lookup: CDR1 LNHNV, CDR2 YYDKDF (reference sequence). Libraries were prepared by immunoSEQ multiplex PCR; TCRdb keeps only in-frame clonotypes and omits some of them. The sample holds under 80,000 clones; more than 80% are singletons and the top ten take around 2.1%. The specimen comprised CD4+ or CD8+ T cells sorted from blood, sampled in a trial of the OX40 agonist ivuxolimab. The rearrangement uses TRBV15 and TRBJ2-7; tentatively, D is TRBD2 (6 bases). This sequence originates from an adult with an advanced solid tumor such as melanoma, head and neck, liver or kidney cancer. This chain's CDR3 is CATSGRGRGALYEQYF. CDR3 DNA: TGTGCCACCAGCGGGCGAGGGCGGGGCGCCCTCTACGAGCAGTACTTC.